Only a few counts were recorded for the clone carrying this TCR beta chain. These data are taken from a study of blood T cell repertoires in COVID-19. The overall study: COVID-19 samples from acute and convalescent phases originated in the United States, Italy and Spain. From T cells, B-cell-depleted T cells, or PBMCs came the material, which was cDNA or gDNA.

Only in-frame clones appear in the TCRdb table, and some are missing; sequencing was by immunoSEQ multiplex PCR. Among approximately 340,000 clones listed, around 82% were seen once. Trimming cost V 5 bases and J 2 bases; bases outside gene matches: 10. Looked up from germline, CDR1 is MNHEY and CDR2 is SVGEGT. The CDR3 is made up of 18 amino acids. Input material: peripheral blood. The chain couples TRBV6-2 or TRBV6-3 to TRBJ1-6; TRBD1 agrees at 9 bases. The sequence came from a young man with active or convalescent COVID-19. The CDR3 spells CASSPFSGQGTYNSPLHF. Here the CDR3 DNA reads TGTGCCAGCAGTCCCTTTTCGGGACAGGGAACCTATAATTCACCCCTCCACTTT.